This T cell receptor (beta chain) was retrieved from a study of human T cells and chemical hapten exposure. The wider study: TCR yields per sample varied mostly from small pooled library volume differences. Broader study findings: It was expanded TCRs that formed significantly more large CDR3 similarity clusters than controls did. Alopecia in all donors means immunity may differ from healthy individuals.

This clonotype has just a few counts. The target antigen is unknown. This CDR3 contains 16 residues. Germline loops: CDR1 SGHDT, CDR2 YYEEEE. Unmatched junction bases numbered 8, after V lost 2 bases and J lost 5 bases. The library attached unique molecular identifiers to individual cDNA molecules. In TCRdb, the RACE reads were re-called with MiXCR into one record per CDR3 protein. The sample records 90,000 or so distinct CDR3 sequences, roughly a tenth being singletons. The sample's time point: patch test 1, 2 weeks after DPC sensitization. Stated treatment: therapeutic diphenylcyclopropenone sensitization with weekly scalp DPC.

This sequence joins TRBV5-6 and TRBJ2-1; 9 bases are a match to TRBD2. Sequencing used whole blood, obtained in connection with sensitization to the hapten diphenylcyclopropenone (DPC). This receptor was obtained from a man in his forties with alopecia areata. Some clones in this sample may be carry-over from other donors' samples. The CDR3 DNA follows: TGTGCCAGCAGCTTCATTAGCGGGAGTGCTCACAATGAGCAGTTCTTC. Residues: CASSFISGSAHNEQFF.